Presented here are 21 T cell receptor beta chains from one specimen sequenced in a study of blood T cell repertoires in COVID-19. The table came from immunoSEQ multiplex PCR; TCRdb's copy has only in-frame clones and leaves some out. Seen here are under 250,000 clones, roughly 90% observed once, and the top ten hold 2.5% to 3%. Material: PBMCs or T cells enriched from blood (not recorded which). These receptors all stem from a woman in her thirties with acute COVID-19.

V is TRBV27 and J is TRBJ1-2; 9 bases align to TRBD1. Germline V gives CDR1 MNHEY, CDR2 SMNVEV (reference sequence). The CDR3 is made up of 14 amino acids. V lost 3 bases, J lost 4 bases, and 3 bases stayed unmatched. CDR3 nucleotide sequence: TGTGCCAGCAGTTTGACGGACAGGGGCTATGGCTACACCTTC. Protein sequence: CASSLTDRGYGYTF.

In its sample, this clone was seen many times. CDR3 sequence reads: CAGTSGANTGELFF. The CDR3 nucleotides read TGTGCCGGGACTAGCGGGGCCAACACCGGGGAGCTGTTTTTT. The chain combines TRBV30 with TRBJ2-2, with 13 bases aligning to TRBD2. The V gene's germline CDR1 is GTSNPN and CDR2 SVGIG (reference sequence). This CDR3 spans 14 amino acids. The J segment lost 2 bases and the V segment lost 8 bases, leaving 2 bases of the junction unmatched.

Only one count was recorded for this clone. V gene TRBV14 combines with J gene TRBJ1-3; TRBD1 matches 9 bases. The CDR3 is 16 residues long. Germline assignment: CDR1 SGHDN and CDR2 FVKESK. V lost 6 bases to trimming and J lost 0 bases; unmatched junction nucleotides: 6. CDR3 DNA sequence: TGTGCCAGCAGTCGGACAGGGGCAATCTCTGGAAACACCATATATTTT. It yields the protein CASSRTGAISGNTIYF.

The chain has TRBV9 and TRBJ2-5; TRBD2 might be the D (6 bases). Germline assignment: CDR1 SGDLS and CDR2 YYNGEE. The CDR3 has 17 residues. The germline V and J ends were trimmed by 0 bases and 2 bases, with 17 bases remaining between them. CDR3 protein: CASSVGGDGFPQETQYF. The CDR3 nucleotides are TGTGCCAGCAGCGTAGGCGGGGACGGCTTCCCTCAAGAGACCCAGTACTTC.

This clone occurred once. The gene calls are TRBV7-8 and TRBJ2-3; D is possibly TRBD1 (7 bases). Trimming left V 4 bases short and J 4 bases short, with 24 bases between. CDR1 SGHVS and CDR2 FQNEAQ come from the germline V gene. This CDR3 region has 18 residues. This CDR3 is CASSSFRAEGAGADTQYF. As DNA, the CDR3 is TGTGCCAGCAGCTCCTTCCGCGCGGAGGGGGCCGGAGCAGATACGCAGTATTTT.

V is TRBV10-3 and J is TRBJ1-1; D not resolved. Looked up from germline, CDR1 is ENHRY and CDR2 is SYGVKD. This CDR3 is 15 amino acids long. Trimming took 4 bases from V and 8 from J, leaving 20 bases between them. In DNA form, the CDR3 reads TGTGCCATCAGTGTTCTGGGTTCGTCAGGCTCCGAAGCTTTCTTT. Its protein is CAISVLGSSGSEAFF.

J is TRBJ2-7 and V is TRBV7-2; 8 nucleotides agree with TRBD1. This CDR3 is 17 amino acids long. V shed 4 bases and J 5 bases; nucleotides not matched to a gene: 16. Germline V gene data show CDR1 as SGHTA and CDR2 as FQGNSA. CDR3 sequence (DNA): TGTGCCAGCAGCTGGGGATACGGGACAGGTTTTCCCCACGAGCAGTACTTC. Protein product: CASSWGYGTGFPHEQYF.

The chain carries TRBV4-1 and TRBJ2-1; the D gene is possibly TRBD2 (5 bases). The CDR3 sequence is 14 residues long. Germline-derived CDR1 and CDR2 are MGHRA and YSYEKL. V was clipped by 0 bases and J by 10 bases, with 13 bases between them. For the CDR3, the DNA is TGCGCCAGCAGCCAAGATCTCCACGGGGAGGAGCAGTTCTTC. This encodes CASSQDLHGEEQFF.

J is TRBJ1-3 and V is TRBV5-4; tentatively, D is TRBD1 (5 bases). V was shortened by 1 base and J by 0 bases, with 5 bases between the two germline ends. Germline values: CDR1 SGHNT, CDR2 YYREEE (reference sequence). This CDR3 comprises 14 residues. DNA of the CDR3: TGTGCCAGCAGCTTGAGGGGCTCTGGAAACACCATATATTTT. Protein: CASSLRGSGNTIYF.

V gene TRBV4-1 combines with J gene TRBJ1-6; D gene unclear. Per the germline V gene, CDR1 is MGHRA and CDR2 is YSYEKL. The CDR3 totals 14 residues. The ends were cut back, 4 bases at V and 3 bases at J, with 7 bases in the middle. The CDR3 coding sequence is TGCGCCAGCAGCCTACAGAGCTATAATTCACCCCTCCACTTT. This codes for CASSLQSYNSPLHF.

The chain employs TRBV7-2 and TRBJ2-4, with 8 bases matching TRBD1. J was trimmed by 6 bases and V by 5 bases; bases with no gene match: 15. CDR1 and CDR2 from the germline V gene are SGHTA and FQGNSA. This CDR3 contains 17 residues. The CDR3 bases are TGTGCCAGCAGCCTAAAACCCCCCTGGGACAGGAGAAACATTCAGTACTTC. Protein sequence: CASSLKPPWDRRNIQYF.

V is TRBV19 and J is TRBJ1-5; 7 bases are shared with TRBD1. The CDR3 extends over 14 amino acids. CDR1 LNHDA and CDR2 SQIVND come from the germline V gene (reference sequence). J gave up 4 bases and V 5 bases, and 5 bases lay outside the gene matches. The CDR3 DNA is TGTGCCAGTAGTGCGGACAGGCCAAATCAGCCCCAGCATTTT. Encoded protein: CASSADRPNQPQHF.

This chain joins TRBV11-2 and TRBJ1-6, with TRBD1 as a possible D gene (5 bases). This CDR3 spans 14 amino acids. The V gene's germline CDR1 is SGHAT and CDR2 FQNNGV. Deletions cut 5 bases from V and 10 bases from J, with 15 bases between. The CDR3 DNA reads TGTGCCAGCAGCCCAGCAGGGAAGGGGTCACCCCTCCACTTT. Its protein product is CASSPAGKGSPLHF. Together with reference TRBV11-2 and TRBJ1-6, the CDR3 gives the full variable domain: EAGVAQSPRYKIIEKRQSVAFWCNPISGHATLYWYQQILGQGPKLLIQFQNNGVVDDSQLPKDRFSAERLKGVDSTLKIQPAKLEDSAVYLCASSPAGKGSPLHFGNGTRLTVT.

This sequence joins TRBV3-1 (or the pseudogene TRBV3-2) and TRBJ2-3, with a weak D call TRBD2 (6 bases). Trimming left V 1 base short and J 4 bases short, with 9 bases between. The CDR3 covers 14 residues. CDR1 is LGHDT, CDR2 YNNKEL, per germline (reference sequence). CDR3 protein: CASSQGEVSDTQYF. The CDR3 nucleotides read TGTGCCAGCAGCCAAGGGGAGGTCTCAGATACGCAGTATTTT.

The chain recombines TRBV5-5 with TRBJ1-1, with TRBD1 matching 8 bases. The germline V gene encodes CDR1 SGHKS and CDR2 YYEKEE (reference sequence). V was pared by 4 bases and J by 4 bases, with 9 bases of the junction left unmatched. The length of the CDR3 is 15 residues. The CDR3 DNA follows: TGTGCCAGCAGCACAACAGGGGGTAGGATCACTGAAGCTTTCTTT. It codes for CASSTTGGRITEAFF.

The chain links TRBV10-2 to TRBJ1-1; D remains ambiguous. The V end was cut by 2 bases, the J end by 1 base, with 26 bases between. The CDR3 covers 20 residues. Germline loops: CDR1 WSHSY, CDR2 SAAADI. CDR3 residues: CASSEEWLGGYVAGNTEAFF. The CDR3 DNA reads TGCGCCAGCAGTGAGGAGTGGTTGGGTGGCTACGTCGCGGGGAACACTGAAGCTTTCTTT.

The chain carries TRBV25-1 and TRBJ1-6; D may be TRBD1 (5 bases). The germline gives CDR1 MGHDK, CDR2 SYGVNS. The germline V and J ends were trimmed by 4 bases and 6 bases, with 7 bases remaining between them. The CDR3 consists of 13 residues. CDR3 sequence (DNA): TGTGCCAGCAGTGTGCAGGGTAATTCACCCCTCCACTTT. This encodes CASSVQGNSPLHF.

The V and J genes are TRBV7-2 and TRBJ2-7, with TRBD1 matching 8 bases. This CDR3 comprises 13 residues. J was trimmed by 6 bases and V by 4 bases; bases with no gene match: 5. The germline CDR1 and CDR2 sequences are SGHTA and FQGNSA. The CDR3 nucleotides read TGTGCCAGCAGCTCCACCAGGGGGCTCGAGCAGTACTTC. Encoded protein: CASSSTRGLEQYF. Complete variable domain (other parts from reference TRBV7-2 and TRBJ2-7): GAGVSQSPSNKVTEKGKDVELRCDPISGHTALYWYRQSLGQGLEFLIYFQGNSAPDKSGLPSDRFSAERTGGSVSTLTIQRTQQEDSAVYLCASSSTRGLEQYFGPGTRLTVT.

The V and J genes are TRBV11-2 and TRBJ2-7; 10 bases fit TRBD1. This CDR3 region has 16 residues. Germline V gene data show CDR1 as SGHAT and CDR2 as FQNNGV. Trimming at V came to 3 bases and at J to 3 bases, leaving 8 bases not matched to a gene. CDR3 residues: CASSLGRDRGRYEQYF. CDR3 nucleotides: TGTGCCAGCAGCTTGGGCCGGGACAGGGGCCGCTACGAGCAGTACTTC. Full variable domain (missing parts from reference TRBV11-2 and TRBJ2-7): EAGVAQSPRYKIIEKRQSVAFWCNPISGHATLYWYQQILGQGPKLLIQFQNNGVVDDSQLPKDRFSAERLKGVDSTLKIQPAKLEDSAVYLCASSLGRDRGRYEQYFGPGTRLTVT.

The rearrangement links TRBV27 to TRBJ1-5, with 7 bases aligning to TRBD1. The CDR3 runs to 16 residues. Looked up from germline, CDR1 is MNHEY and CDR2 is SMNVEV (reference sequence). The trim removed 2 bases at V and 4 bases at J, leaving 8 bases unmatched. CDR3 coding DNA: TGTGCCAGCAGTTTACAGGGGGAAGGGAGGAATCAGCCCCAGCATTTT. As protein: CASSLQGEGRNQPQHF.

The genes are TRBV11-2 and TRBJ2-1; D gene unclear. The CDR3 sequence is 13 residues long. V was pared by 8 bases and J by 4 bases, with 12 bases between. The germline gives CDR1 SGHAT, CDR2 FQNNGV. CDR3 amino acids: CASLHQNYNEQFF. Here the CDR3 DNA reads TGTGCCAGCTTACATCAAAATTACAATGAGCAGTTCTTC.